These 27 T cell receptor beta chains came from one sample sequenced in a study of tumor-infiltrating lymphocytes in primary liver carcinoma. DNA and RNA were both co-extracted from approximately 20-30 mg of bulk tissue that had not been sorted. The input was approximately 500 ng total RNA; TCR beta cDNA was made from it with a constant-region primer. The TCR beta library was amplified through three nested multiplex PCR rounds in a modified ARM-PCR procedure. For around 10 cycles apiece, the opening two PCR rounds ran with TRBV1-TRBV30 forward primers and a C-beta reverse primer. TCRdb reanalysed the multiplex PCR reads using MiXCR and keeps one entry per CDR3 protein. This sample has about 92,000 distinct CDR3 sequences, with less than 75% found just once. The sample taken for sequencing was tumor-adjacent normal liver tissue. These receptors all come from a man between 40 and 49 years old with primary liver carcinoma and hepatitis B virus infection.

On this clonotype: One end of the junction is discordant with germline, which a read error may explain. The chain recombines TRBV10-3 with TRBJ2-6; the D gene could be TRBD1 or TRBD2 (5 bases each). In germline, CDR1 is ENHRY, CDR2 SYGVKD. The CDR3 is 19 amino acids. Written as DNA, the CDR3 is TGTGCCATCAGTGTGGGACGTGTCGGCTTAAACTCTTGGGCCAACGTCCTGACTTTC. It codes for CAISVGRVGLNSWANVLTF.

This rearrangement joins TRBV9 to TRBJ2-5; 13 nucleotides line up with TRBD2. Germline assignment: CDR1 SGDLS and CDR2 YYNGEE. Germline trimming cut 4 bases from V and 2 bases from J; bases unmatched to any gene: 11. This CDR3 contains 18 residues. The CDR3 protein is CASSTGLAGSAEQETQYF. The DNA of the CDR3 is TGTGCCAGCAGCACGGGACTAGCGGGATCCGCCGAGCAAGAGACCCAGTACTTC.

Comment on this clonotype: This may be a read error, as it is one base from a much larger clone. The J gene is TRBJ2-2, the V gene TRBV10-3, with a tentative D call TRBD1 (6 bases). Germline CDR1 is ENHRY and CDR2 is SYGVKD. The CDR3 is 17 residues long. Trimming stripped 3 bases from V and 0 bases from J, with 14 bases between. The CDR3 loop reads CAISELGRGANTGELFF. CDR3 DNA: TGTGCCATCAGTGAATTGGGCAGGGGTGCGAACACCGGGGAGCTGTTTTTT.

As for this clonotype: This may arise from a read error, as a much more abundant clone is one base away. This chain joins TRBV29-1 and TRBJ2-7; 10 positions match TRBD2. The germline gives CDR1 SQVTM, CDR2 ANQGSEA. V shed 2 bases, J shed 9 bases, and the junction held 10 bases outside the gene matches. CDR3 size: 14 residues. CDR3 sequence reads: CSVELAGAWDGQYF. CDR3 coding DNA: TGCAGCGTTGAACTAGCGGGAGCGTGGGACGGGCAGTACTTC.

In regard to this clonotype: The junction departs from germline at one end; a sequencing error may be responsible. The chain joins TRBV11-2 to TRBJ2-7, with D uncertain. This CDR3 spans 15 amino acids. Germline V gene data show CDR1 as SGHAT and CDR2 as FQNNGV. CDR3 in amino acids: CASSLEYSSSCEQCF. CDR3 DNA: TGTGCCAGCAGCTTAGAGTATTCCAGCTCCTGCGAGCAGTGCTTC.

Worth noting for this clonotype: At one boundary the junction diverges from the germline segment, which might be a read error. This chain links TRBV11-2 with TRBJ2-1; no clear D. The CDR3 is made up of 15 amino acids. In germline, CDR1 is SGHAT, CDR2 FQNNGV. The CDR3 DNA is TGTGCCAGCAGCTTCGATGACATGGATTTCAATAAGCAGTTCTTC. Protein sequence: CASSFDDMDFNKQFF.

A remark on this clonotype: Because it lacks the conserved phenylalanine or tryptophan at the end, this CDR3 is likely a read error. The chain carries TRBV14 and TRBJ2-1, with D hard to call. Germline V gives CDR1 SGHDN, CDR2 FVKESK. The CDR3 is 19 amino acids. The CDR3 protein is CASSQEVPGAASSYSEQFS. In nucleotides, the CDR3 is TGTGCCAGCAGCCAAGAAGTACCGGGCGCGGCAAGCTCCTACAGTGAGCAGTTCTCC.

To note about this clonotype: It may be a read error: a sequence one base away is much more abundant. The chain employs TRBV10-2 and TRBJ2-7; 7 nucleotides match TRBD1. Germline CDR1 WSHSY, CDR2 SAAADI. V shed 5 bases and J 6 bases; nucleotides not matched to a gene: 10. The CDR3 contains 14 residues. CDR3 DNA: TGCGCCAGCAGTCCCGACAGGGTTAACGCCGAGCAGTACTTC. It translates to CASSPDRVNAEQYF.

A remark on this clonotype: In this CDR3 the conserved last residue, phenylalanine or tryptophan, is missing, so a read error is likely. V usage is TRBV28 and J usage is TRBJ2-7; D may be TRBD1 (5 bases). With 6 bases removed from V and 6 bases from J, the gap between germline ends came to 12 bases. The CDR3 has 12 amino acids. Germline CDR1 MDHEN, CDR2 SYDVKM. The CDR3 nucleotides are TGTGCCAGCAGCCTGACAGACGCCGAGCAGTACTTA. Residues: CASSLTDAEQYL.

At least ten counts were recorded for this clonotype. V and J are TRBV4-1 and TRBJ1-2; D remains unclear. With 0 bases removed from V and 0 bases from J, the gap between germline ends came to 11 bases. This CDR3 is built from 16 residues. Germline assignment: CDR1 MGHRA and CDR2 YSYEKL. CDR3 sequence reads: CASSQESAPTNYGYTF. The CDR3 nucleotides are TGCGCCAGCAGCCAAGAATCGGCACCTACTAACTATGGCTACACCTTC.

The chain uses TRBV30 and TRBJ2-1; 7 nucleotides align to TRBD2. The V segment lost 4 bases and the J segment 7 bases; nucleotides outside the gene matches: 7. This CDR3 region has 13 residues. Germline assignment: CDR1 GTSNPN and CDR2 SVGIG (reference sequence). CDR3 protein: CAWNPTSPNEQFF. CDR3 DNA: TGTGCCTGGAACCCGACTAGCCCGAATGAGCAGTTCTTC.

About this clonotype: Possible read error: a much larger clone is one base away. This rearrangement joins TRBV12-3 or TRBV12-4 to TRBJ2-5, with a tentative D call TRBD2 (5 bases). Deletions cut 3 bases from V and 5 bases from J, with 10 bases between. The CDR3 has 13 residues. In DNA form, the CDR3 reads TGTGCCAGCAGTTTTTTGGAGGTGGAGACCCAGTACTTC. It is translated as CASSFLEVETQYF.

In the case of this clonotype: The conserved final phenylalanine or tryptophan is absent from the CDR3, which likely points to a read error. The V gene is TRBV11-2, the J gene TRBJ2-1; no reliable D call. The J call may be faulty, since TRBJ2-7 better matches the DNA end. Looked up from germline, CDR1 is SGHAT and CDR2 is FQNNGV. CDR3 size: 14 residues. The CDR3 nucleotides are TGTGCCAACACCCTAGAGTACGGTGACTACGAGCAGTACATC. It translates to CANTLEYGDYEQYI.

There are many counts of this clonotype. The rearrangement joins TRBV6-5 to TRBJ2-4; 7 bases line up with TRBD1. The CDR3 runs to 15 residues. With 5 bases clipped from V and 4 bases from J, the junction kept 8 bases outside the gene matches. Per germline, CDR1 MNHEY and CDR2 SVGAGI. CDR3 loop: CASSPRVGQKNIQYF. CDR3 bases: TGTGCCAGCAGTCCACGGGTGGGACAGAAAAACATTCAGTACTTC.

A remark on this clonotype: At one end, the junction sequence differs from germline, possibly due to a read error. The chain has TRBV5-5 and TRBJ2-7; 8 nucleotides line up with TRBD2. Germline V gene lookup returns CDR1 SGHKS and CDR2 YYEKEE (reference sequence). The CDR3 length is 15 residues. CDR3 nucleotides: TGTGCCAGCAACCGGGGACTAGGGCCATCCTACGTGCAGTACTTC. Its translation: CASNRGLGPSYVQYF.

The CDR3 sequence: CSVEELAPGVNTQYF. CDR3 coding DNA: TGCAGCGTTGAAGAACTAGCGCCAGGGGTAAATACCCAGTACTTC. The chain uses TRBV29-1 and TRBJ2-5; weak D call: TRBD2 (7 bases). V lost 0 bases and J lost 8, with 19 bases in between. The CDR3 length is 15 residues. Germline CDR1 SQVTM, CDR2 ANQGSEA.

This clonotype was seen a handful of times. With a much larger clone just one base away, this may be a read error. The chain uses TRBV12-3 or TRBV12-4 and TRBJ2-5; tentative D call: TRBD2 (5 bases). The CDR3 has 12 residues. CDR3 sequence reads: CVSSFGEETQYF. In DNA, the CDR3 is TGTGTCAGCAGTTTCGGGGAAGAGACCCAGTACTTC.

Details on this clonotype: A much larger clone differs from this one at a single base, so this may be a read error. The CDR3 sequence is CAWSPASNYVYTF. For the CDR3, the DNA is TGTGCCTGGAGCCCGGCCTCTAACTATGTCTACACCTTC. The chain recombines TRBV30 with TRBJ1-2, with D uncertain. Per germline, CDR1 GTSNPN and CDR2 SVGIG (reference sequence). CDR3 length equals 13 residues.

This clonotype has more than one count but fewer than ten. This may come from a read error, since a much larger clone is one base off. The V and J genes are TRBV12-5 and TRBJ2-7, with D possibly being TRBD2 (6 bases). The CDR3 consists of 15 residues. Trimming left V 5 bases short and J 5 bases short, with 19 bases between. Germline-derived CDR1 and CDR2 are LGHNT and FRNRAP. The CDR3 protein is CASGLLREGPHEQYF. CDR3 bases: TGTGCTAGTGGTCTGCTGCGGGAAGGCCCCCACGAGCAGTACTTC.

Details on this clonotype: One end of the junction does not line up with germline, which may come from a read error. The V gene is TRBV18, the J gene TRBJ1-3, with D hard to call. The CDR3 contains 17 residues. Germline values: CDR1 KGHSH, CDR2 LQKENI. The CDR3 DNA reads TGTGCCAGCCCACCACGGGCTGGGGATAGCTCTGGAAACACCATATATTTT. It translates to CASPPRAGDSSGNTIYF. The full variable domain, rest sourced from reference TRBV18 and TRBJ1-3, is NAGVMQNPRHLVRRRGQEARLRCSPMKGHSHVYWYRQLPEEGLKFMVYLQKENIIDESGMPKERFSAEFPKEGPSILRIQQVVRGDSAAYFCASPPRAGDSSGNTIYFGEGSWLTVV.

A word on this clonotype: One junction end disagrees with the germline gene, perhaps due to a read error. This sequence joins TRBV7-9 and TRBJ2-5; D is uncertain. Germline V gives CDR1 SEHNR, CDR2 FQNEAQ (reference sequence). The CDR3 totals 13 residues. The CDR3 reads CASTLESQGTQYF. DNA for the CDR3: TGTGCCAGCACCCTCGAGTCCCAAGGGACCCAGTACTTC. The variable domain in full, with the rest retrieved from reference TRBV7-9 and TRBJ2-5, is DTGVSQNPRHKITKRGQNVTFRCDPISEHNRLYWYRQTLGQGPEFLTYFQNEAQLEKSRLLSDRFSAERPKGSFSTLEIQRTEQGDSAMYLCASTLESQGTQYFGPGTRLLVL.

This clonotype was counted only a few times. The rearrangement links TRBV7-9 to TRBJ1-5, with D unresolved. The CDR3 has 14 residues. Trimming took off 0 bases at V and 11 bases at J, with 14 bases between the two ends. In germline, CDR1 is SEHNR, CDR2 FQNEAQ (reference sequence). CDR3 amino acids: CASSLADGSLTQHF. Written as DNA, the CDR3 is TGTGCCAGCAGCTTAGCAGACGGCTCGTTAACCCAGCATTTT.

On this clonotype itself: A much larger clone sits a single nucleotide away, making a read error possible. J is TRBJ2-7 and V is TRBV4-1; 14 positions match TRBD2. The CDR3 has 17 amino acids. Germline CDR1 MGHRA, CDR2 YSYEKL. CDR3 in DNA: TGCGCCAGGAGCCGTGAACCCGGGACTAGCGGGAGAGGAGAGCAGTACTTC. Translation: CARSREPGTSGRGEQYF.

There are many counts of this clonotype. The chain recombines TRBV6-1 with TRBJ2-7; no firm D call. Germline CDR1 reads MNHNS; CDR2 reads SASEGT. This CDR3 spans 12 amino acids. Trimming removed 1 base at V and 2 bases at J, with 3 bases between. This chain's CDR3 is CASSEVPYEQYF. For the CDR3, the DNA is TGTGCCAGCAGTGAAGTGCCCTACGAGCAGTACTTC.

Note on this clonotype: A much larger clone sits a single nucleotide away, making a read error possible. V usage is TRBV10-3 and J usage is TRBJ2-2; 7 nucleotides match TRBD2. This CDR3 contains 16 residues. Germline V gene data show CDR1 as ENHRY and CDR2 as SYGVKD. The CDR3 here is CVISPAGATNAGELFF. In DNA, the CDR3 is TGTGTCATCAGCCCTGCGGGAGCCACCAACGCCGGGGAGCTGTTTTTT.

Regarding this clonotype: It may be a read error: a sequence one base away is much more abundant. The CDR3 protein is CVSSYGKTSANEQFF. DNA of the CDR3: TGTGTCAGCAGTTACGGCAAGACCTCTGCCAATGAGCAGTTCTTC. J is TRBJ2-1 and V is TRBV12-3 or TRBV12-4; D unresolved. The CDR3 loop spans 15 amino acids.

Points on this clonotype: A read error may be the cause here, since a much bigger clone is one base away. The chain carries TRBV12-3 or TRBV12-4 and TRBJ2-2, with D possibly called TRBD1 or TRBD2 (5 bases each). The length of the CDR3 is 17 residues. DNA for the CDR3: TGTGCCAGCAGTTTAGTGGTGGGACCTCCGAAGACCGGGGAGCTGTTTTTT. Its protein is CASSLVVGPPKTGELFF.